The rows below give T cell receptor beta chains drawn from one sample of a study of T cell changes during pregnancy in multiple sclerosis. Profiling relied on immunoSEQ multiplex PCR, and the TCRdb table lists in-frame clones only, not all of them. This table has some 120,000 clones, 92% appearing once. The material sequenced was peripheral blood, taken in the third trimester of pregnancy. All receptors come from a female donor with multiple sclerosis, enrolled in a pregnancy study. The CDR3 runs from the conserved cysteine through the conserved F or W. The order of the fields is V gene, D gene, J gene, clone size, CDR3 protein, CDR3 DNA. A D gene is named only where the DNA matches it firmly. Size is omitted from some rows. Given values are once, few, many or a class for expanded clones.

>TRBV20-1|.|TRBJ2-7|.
CSASGSYEQYF
TGCAGTGCTAGTGGTAGCTACGAGCAGTACTTC
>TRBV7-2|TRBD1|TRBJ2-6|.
CASTTGVSGANVLTF
TGTGCCAGTACTACAGGGGTCTCTGGGGCCAACGTCCTGACTTTC
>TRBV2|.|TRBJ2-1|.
CASPLARSVSSSYNEQFF
TGTGCCAGCCCCCTAGCCCGTAGCGTTTCGAGCTCCTACAATGAGCAGTTCTTC
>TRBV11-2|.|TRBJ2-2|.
CASSLVMGGGGELFF
TGTGCCAGCAGCTTAGTAATGGGGGGAGGCGGGGAGCTGTTTTTT
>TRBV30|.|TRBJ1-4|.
CAWSVIRGAGEKLFF
TGTGCCTGGAGTGTCATACGGGGGGCTGGTGAAAAACTGTTTTTT
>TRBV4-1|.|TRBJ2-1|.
CASSQDTPSVGDEQFF
TGCGCCAGCAGCCAAGACACCCCTAGCGTGGGGGATGAGCAGTTCTTC
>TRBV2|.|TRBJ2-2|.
CASLGANGELFF
TGTGCCAGCTTGGGGGCAAACGGGGAGCTGTTTTTT
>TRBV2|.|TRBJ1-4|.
CASSGGTGTEKLFF
TGTGCCAGCAGTGGGGGTACAGGGACTGAAAAACTGTTTTTT
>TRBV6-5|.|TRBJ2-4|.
CASSTPAKNIQYF
TGTGCCAGCTCTACCCCCGCAAAAAACATTCAGTACTTC
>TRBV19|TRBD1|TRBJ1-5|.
CASSIPMGRGYQPQHF
TGTGCCAGTAGTATCCCAATGGGCAGGGGGTATCAGCCCCAGCATTTT
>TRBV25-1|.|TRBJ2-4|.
CASLEWLLAKNIQYF
TGTGCCAGCCTGGAGTGGTTACTAGCCAAAAACATTCAGTACTTC
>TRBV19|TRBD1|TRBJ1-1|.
CASKLDRDTEAFF
TGTGCCAGTAAACTGGACAGGGACACTGAAGCTTTCTTT
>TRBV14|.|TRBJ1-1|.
CASSQVGGNRTEAFF
TGTGCCAGCAGCCAAGTGGGAGGTAATAGGACTGAAGCTTTCTTT
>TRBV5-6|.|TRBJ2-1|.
CASSLGAFSYNEQFF
TGTGCCAGCAGCTTGGGAGCCTTCTCCTACAATGAGCAGTTCTTC
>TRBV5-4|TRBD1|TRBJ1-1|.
CASSGPGQGASNTEAFF
TGTGCCAGCAGCGGACCGGGACAGGGGGCTTCGAACACTGAAGCTTTCTTT
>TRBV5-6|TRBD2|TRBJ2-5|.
CASSPRLAGGYETQYF
TGTGCCAGCAGCCCTCGACTAGCGGGGGGGTATGAGACCCAGTACTTC
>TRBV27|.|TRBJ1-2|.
CASSSITDRGYTF
TGTGCCAGCAGTTCAATTACCGATCGGGGCTACACCTTC
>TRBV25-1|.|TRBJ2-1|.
CASSEYAYNEQFF
TGTGCCAGCAGTGAATACGCCTACAATGAGCAGTTCTTC
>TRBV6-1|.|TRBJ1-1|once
CASRQLRGTEAFF
TGTGCCAGCAGGCAACTCCGGGGCACTGAAGCTTTCTTT
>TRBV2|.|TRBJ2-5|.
CARAQGSRKTQYF
TGTGCCAGGGCTCAGGGGAGTAGGAAGACCCAGTACTTC
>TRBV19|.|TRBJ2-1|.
CASSRVSSYNEQFF
TGTGCCAGTAGTCGCGTAAGCTCCTACAATGAGCAGTTCTTC
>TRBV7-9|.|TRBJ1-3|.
CASSLGHGGHSGNTIYF
TGTGCCAGCAGCTTAGGTCACGGGGGGCACTCTGGAAACACCATATATTTT
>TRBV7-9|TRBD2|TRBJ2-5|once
CASSLRTSGRAEEETQYF
TGTGCCAGCAGCCTAAGGACTAGCGGGAGGGCCGAGGAAGAGACCCAGTACTTC
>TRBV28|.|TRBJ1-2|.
CASSPPGGNGYTF
TGTGCCAGCAGTCCCCCGGGGGGCAATGGCTACACCTTC
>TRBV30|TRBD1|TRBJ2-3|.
CACPSTGARDTQYF
TGTGCCTGCCCCTCGACAGGGGCAAGGGATACGCAGTATTTT
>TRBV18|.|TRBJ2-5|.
CASSPISRLGGETQYF
TGTGCCAGCTCACCAATTAGTAGGCTGGGCGGGGAGACCCAGTACTTC
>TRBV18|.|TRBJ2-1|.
CASSPPGQPNNEQFF
TGTGCCAGCTCACCACCGGGACAACCCAACAATGAGCAGTTCTTC
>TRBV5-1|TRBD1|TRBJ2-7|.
CASSLRGQGGPREQYF
TGCGCCAGCAGCTTGCGGGGACAGGGAGGACCGCGGGAGCAGTACTTC
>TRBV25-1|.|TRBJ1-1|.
CASSDRRFTEAFF
TGTGCCAGCAGTGACCGGAGATTCACTGAAGCTTTCTTT
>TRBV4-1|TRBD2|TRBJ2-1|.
CASSQDTLGAREGRNEQFF
TGCGCCAGCAGCCAAGATACCCTGGGTGCGAGGGAGGGCCGGAATGAGCAGTTCTTC
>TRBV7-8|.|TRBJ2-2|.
CASSSFRDRELFF
TGTGCCAGCAGCTCCTTCCGGGACAGGGAGCTGTTTTTT
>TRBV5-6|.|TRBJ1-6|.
CASSRDSYNSPLHF
TGTGCCAGCAGCCGAGACTCATATAATTCACCCCTCCACTTT
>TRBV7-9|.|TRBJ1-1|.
CASSFLFGTEAFF
TGTGCCAGCAGCTTTCTGTTCGGGACTGAAGCTTTCTTT
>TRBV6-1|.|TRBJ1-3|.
CASSANEQVPGNTIYF
TGTGCCAGCAGTGCAAATGAACAGGTCCCTGGAAACACCATATATTTT
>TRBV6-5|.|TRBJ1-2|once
CASSYSETGNYGYTF
TGTGCCAGCAGTTACTCCGAAACAGGGAATTATGGCTACACCTTC
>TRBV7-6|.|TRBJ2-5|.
CASSQRTSWETQYF
TGTGCCAGCAGCCAGCGGACCAGCTGGGAGACCCAGTACTTC
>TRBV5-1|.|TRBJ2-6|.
CASSRETSGANVLTF
TGCGCCAGCAGTCGGGAGACGTCTGGGGCCAACGTCCTGACTTTC
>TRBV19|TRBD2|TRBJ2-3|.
CASSITGTSGFRTDTQYF
TGTGCCAGTAGTATCACCGGGACTAGCGGGTTTCGCACAGATACGCAGTATTTT
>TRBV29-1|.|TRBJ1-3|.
CSVEPNSGNTIYF
TGCAGCGTTGAACCTAACTCTGGAAACACCATATATTTT
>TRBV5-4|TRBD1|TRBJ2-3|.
CASSLGTGGQRVDTQYF
TGTGCCAGCAGCTTAGGGACAGGGGGCCAAAGGGTAGATACGCAGTATTTT
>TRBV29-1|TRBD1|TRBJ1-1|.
CSAGTVNTEAFF
TGCAGCGCCGGGACAGTTAACACTGAAGCTTTCTTT
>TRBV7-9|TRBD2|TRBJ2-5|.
CASVLAVHGGETQYF
TGTGCCAGCGTACTAGCGGTCCATGGCGGTGAGACCCAGTACTTC
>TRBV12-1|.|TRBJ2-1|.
CASSPLPERASSLAGGMDEQFF
TGTGCCAGCAGCCCCCTTCCTGAAAGGGCAAGCAGCCTAGCGGGAGGGATGGATGAGCAGTTCTTC
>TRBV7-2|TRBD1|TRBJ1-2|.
CASSLEGASYGYTF
TGTGCCAGCAGCTTAGAGGGGGCGAGCTATGGCTACACCTTC
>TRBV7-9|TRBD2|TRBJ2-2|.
CASSGPGLGNTGELFF
TGTGCCAGCAGCGGTCCGGGACTAGGGAACACCGGGGAGCTGTTTTTT
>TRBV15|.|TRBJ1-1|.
CATSARQALGTEAFF
TGTGCCACCAGCGCCCGACAGGCCTTGGGCACTGAAGCTTTCTTT
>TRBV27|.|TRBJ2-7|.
CASSLGGASSYEQYF
TGTGCCAGCAGTTTAGGCGGGGCCTCTTCCTACGAGCAGTACTTC
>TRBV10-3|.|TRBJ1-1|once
CAISTGNTEAFF
TGTGCCATCTCGACAGGGAACACTGAAGCTTTCTTT
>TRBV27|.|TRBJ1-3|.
CASRSTGYSGNTIYF
TGTGCCAGCAGGAGTACAGGTTACTCTGGAAACACCATATATTTT
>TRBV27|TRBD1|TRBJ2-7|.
CASSLLTGGAYEQYF
TGTGCCAGCAGTTTATTAACAGGGGGAGCGTACGAGCAGTACTTC
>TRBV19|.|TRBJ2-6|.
CASSIGEGNVLTF
TGTGCCAGTAGTATAGGAGAGGGCAACGTCCTGACTTTC
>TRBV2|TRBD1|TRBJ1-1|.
CASYGTGLGGTEAFF
TGTGCCAGCTACGGGACAGGGTTAGGGGGCACTGAAGCTTTCTTT
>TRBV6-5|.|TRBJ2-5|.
CASSYAGADETQYF
TGTGCCAGCAGTTACGCAGGGGCTGACGAGACCCAGTACTTC